These T cell receptor beta chains were read from a single sample in a study of OX40 agonist ivuxolimab in advanced cancers. TCRdb keeps only in-frame clones here, not all; method: immunoSEQ multiplex PCR. The sample lists some 140,000 clones; 90% to 95% were seen once. This sample comprised CD4+ or CD8+ T cells sorted from blood, obtained in a trial of the OX40 agonist ivuxolimab. The receptors shown here come from an adult with an advanced solid tumor such as melanoma, head and neck, liver or kidney cancer. The conserved cysteine and the conserved F or W are not part of the CDR3 here. Fields, in order: V gene, CDR3 protein.

TRBV10-1	ASSLGSTYEQY
TRBV2	ASSPHREKAF
TRBV5-1	ASSLVGIPTEAF
TRBV27	ASSSRGPDYEQY
TRBV25-1	ASSGWGTSDENIQY
TRBV5-1	ASRRDPSNEQF
TRBV6-5	ASSPAGQSTDTQY
TRBV5-1	ASSLQGNTEAF
TRBV7-2	ASSPPILRETQY
TRBV11-3	ASSSQDTEAF
TRBV5-1	ASSLEGGTEAF
TRBV5-1	ASSPGATNEKLF
TRBV6-5	ASSEGKKLF
TRBV7-2	ASSAGTVNQPQH
TRBV5-4	ASSLEVEYTDTQY
TRBV27	ASSPWLGSPLH
TRBV7-6	ASSLTGQDGELF
TRBV5-1	ASSWGQGQYGYT
TRBV5-1	ASSLAVDRAPGANVLT
TRBV19	ASSPARDTQY
TRBV7-2	ASSLAPGPYNEQF
TRBV7-3	ASSLTSGPFSVQGSSGANVLT
TRBV11-2	ASSLEPGGYNSPLH
TRBV9	ASSVGGTSVVHEQF
TRBV10-3	AISESTPQGSREKLF
TRBV4-3	ASSQSTADTQY
TRBV5-4	ASSLPGQGATDTQY
TRBV5-6	ASSLISGGNYGYT
TRBV30	AGGRDSYFLGGYT
TRBV4-3	ASSQEGFGANEKLF
TRBV19	ASSIFAGHNQPQH
TRBV7-2	ASSPDYLIGNQPQH
TRBV7-9	ASSFGGGTDTQY
TRBV6-5	ASSRGTERAF
TRBV7-8	ASSHRLVISETQY
TRBV4-1	ASSGQGRDQPQH
TRBV5-4	ASSPSGGAGTYEQY
TRBV10-3	AISDRQAQQETQY
TRBV19	ASSAGSLRSYEQY
TRBV5-4	ASSTGMGLDEAF
TRBV6-5	ATTRTDTQY
TRBV5-8	ASSLRLGTGSYNEQF
TRBV5-1	ASSFAQGAVTNEKLF
TRBV7-2	ASSLKGDAGYEQY
TRBV10-3	AIGRGPYQPQH
TRBV28	ASSPPGDWGGYT
TRBV19	ASSITGTSGTDTQY
TRBV27	ASTGSGPSVSLH
TRBV7-2	ASTRGQGGDAGELF
TRBV5-6	ASSQGKGLAVTDTQY
TRBV28	ASSSGQTKGSPLH
TRBV2	AGTSELTDTQY
TRBV9	ASSSTRGNTEAF
TRBV21-1	ASSPDKSNQPQH
TRBV7-2	ASSLVVRGETQY
TRBV18	ASSLGEVGKLF
TRBV7-9	ASSLPKVPGETQY
TRBV5-1	ASSWDSNSPLH
TRBV7-2	ASSSGINTEAF
TRBV7-3	ASSPFGANVLT